A selection of T cell receptor beta chains follows, all from one sample in a study of tissue T cells after allogeneic stem cell transplantation. TCRdb's table, derived via immunoSEQ multiplex PCR, lists solely in-frame clones and lacks some. Of over a thousand clones listed, about 80% are singletons. The sequencing here drew on spleen tissue, taken at autopsy. These receptors were obtained from a male patient aged 40-70 years with steroid-refractory graft-versus-host disease after an allogeneic stem cell transplant. Some T cells may arise from the graft donor. CDR3s include the opening cysteine and the closing phenylalanine or tryptophan. Each record gives: J gene, V gene, CDR3 protein.

>TRBJ2-3|TRBV7-3
CASSSGGTDTQYF
>TRBJ1-2|TRBV9
CASSVEQGGYGYTF
>TRBJ2-7|TRBV7-9
CASSFLAGEQYF
>TRBJ2-7|TRBV30
CAWNFRDKGEQYF
>TRBJ2-7|TRBV14
CASSLTGLKGPQYF
>TRBJ2-7|TRBV4-2
CASSQDSTGNSYEQYF
>TRBJ1-1|TRBV27
CASSLSGGGRRYTEAFF
>TRBJ2-2|TRBV7-9
CASSPGQDLGELFF
>TRBJ1-6|TRBV28
CASSLEDRGVSPLHF
>TRBJ2-2|TRBV11-3
CASSSREENTGELFF
>TRBJ2-7|TRBV7-9
CASSLVAGHEQYF
>TRBJ2-7|TRBV5-6
CASSLLGAYEQYF
>TRBJ1-1|TRBV7-6
CASSLAGNTEAFF
>TRBJ2-5|TRBV9
CASSVAPQETQYF
>TRBJ1-1|TRBV5-1
CASSFGQGGTEAFF
>TRBJ2-4|TRBV24-1
CATSDLRAGGIQYF
>TRBJ2-7|TRBV19
CASSQTPIYEQYF
>TRBJ2-3|TRBV6-6
CASSYDGLVIRDTQYF
>TRBJ2-3|TRBV6-5
CASSYVPSGGRDTQYF
>TRBJ2-7|TRBV30
CAWSLGGGRLDF
>TRBJ1-2|TRBV4-3
CASSQQGAHGYTF
>TRBJ1-2|TRBV4-3
CASSQDRRPTNYGYTF
>TRBJ2-2|TRBV19
CASSIVGGPSAGELFF
>TRBJ1-2|TRBV5-6
CASSFKSGRPDGDYGYTF
>TRBJ2-4|TRBV20-1
CSAQGKGIQYF
>TRBJ1-3|TRBV9
CASSVEMNSGNTIYF
>TRBJ2-1|TRBV9
CASSVPGPYNEQFF
>TRBJ1-2|TRBV4-3
CASSQERLGDYGYTF
>TRBJ2-7|TRBV14
CASSQRDGDYEQYF
>TRBJ1-1|TRBV4-3
CASSQDRGNTEAFF
>TRBJ2-5|TRBV7-9
CASSSAPRLGGTQYF
>TRBJ2-7|TRBV9
CASSVSQGEQYF
>TRBJ2-1|TRBV4-1
CASSPSGSSYNEQFF
>TRBJ2-3|TRBV7-9
CAWGRALTDTQYF
>TRBJ2-5|TRBV11-2
CASSFGTSRQETQYF
>TRBJ2-7|TRBV29-1
CSVELSYEQYF
>TRBJ1-5|TRBV5-1
CASSSVTGGGQPQHF
>TRBJ2-3|TRBV9
CASSVESRTDTQYF
>TRBJ2-5|TRBV3-1/TRBV3-2
CASSQDWLAGDTYQETQYF
>TRBJ2-2|TRBV9
CASSRPETGELFF
>TRBJ2-1|TRBV7-6
CASSLEVAQGGEQFF
>TRBJ2-3|TRBV3-1/TRBV3-2
CASSQGGSGTDTQYF
>TRBJ1-2|TRBV24-1
CATSDSDIGLNYGYTF
>TRBJ2-4|TRBV4-3
CASSQVGTGGSGNIQYF
>TRBJ1-6|TRBV9
CASSARDSWSPLHF
>TRBJ2-1|TRBV10-1
CASSLDASSYNEQFF
>TRBJ2-2|TRBV4-1
CASSQEGQGGRELFF
>TRBJ1-6|TRBV7-6
CASSEGQGSSYNSPLHF
>TRBJ2-5|TRBV5-8
CASSWGGGTQYF
>TRBJ2-7|TRBV5-1
CASSSGTVTYEQYF
>TRBJ2-5|TRBV7-2
CASSPGLAGGETQYF
>TRBJ2-3|TRBV7-9
CASSPYYDTDTQYF
>TRBJ2-3|TRBV10-3
CAISHAAGSTDTQYF
>TRBJ1-6|TRBV14
CASSHGVSYNSPLHF
>TRBJ2-7|TRBV7-2
CASSDQGYAYEQYF
>TRBJ1-1|TRBV7-9
CASSLLSGQKAFF
>TRBJ1-3|TRBV7-6
CASSSGQGLNGNTIYF
>TRBJ2-7|TRBV9
CASSVGGESSYEQYF